One sample yielded the 8 T cell receptor beta chains listed below, sequenced in a study of blood T cell repertoires in COVID-19. Repertoires were generated with immunoSEQ multiplex PCR, while TCRdb's copy carries only in-frame clones and drops some. The sample has some 260,000 clones; roughly 82% are singletons. Sequencing was performed on peripheral blood. Every receptor here comes from a woman of 80 years or more with active or convalescent COVID-19.

V usage is TRBV7-2 and J usage is TRBJ2-3, with D possibly matching TRBD2 (5 bases). The CDR3 sequence is 14 residues long. The V end lost 2 bases, the J end lost 2 bases, and 8 bases lay between the germline ends. Germline V gene data show CDR1 as SGHTA and CDR2 as FQGNSA. CDR3 sequence reads: CASSLRAVTDTQYF. CDR3 DNA sequence: TGTGCCAGCAGCTTAAGAGCGGTCACAGATACGCAGTATTTT.

The chain combines TRBV28 with TRBJ2-7, with 10 positions matching TRBD2. After removal of 7 bases from V and 5 bases from J, the junction contained 11 bases not matched to a gene. Germline V gene lookup returns CDR1 MDHEN and CDR2 SYDVKM. The CDR3 covers 15 residues. CDR3 nucleotides: TGTGCCAGCATGGGTCACACTAGCGGGGACAACGAGCAGTACTTC. As protein: CASMGHTSGDNEQYF.

The chain employs TRBV24-1 and TRBJ1-1, with D possibly matching TRBD1 (6 bases). With 9 bases removed from V and 0 bases from J, the gap between germline ends came to 16 bases. Germline loops: CDR1 KGHDR, CDR2 SFDVKD. This CDR3 is 15 amino acids long. The CDR3 sequence is CATSPGTRMNTEAFF. The CDR3 nucleotides read TGTGCCACCTCTCCCGGGACAAGAATGAACACTGAAGCTTTCTTT.

V and J are TRBV3-1 (or the pseudogene TRBV3-2) and TRBJ1-4; D gene ambiguous. The germline gives CDR1 LGHDT, CDR2 YNNKEL (reference sequence). Trimming pared 0 bases from V and 8 bases from J, leaving 10 bases between. CDR3 size: 14 residues. CDR3 sequence (DNA): TGTGCCAGCAGCCAAGATCCGACATACGAAAAACTGTTTTTT. This translates into CASSQDPTYEKLFF.

The genes are TRBV6-1 and TRBJ2-5; TRBD2 matches at 9 bases. After removal of 1 base from V and 2 bases from J, the junction contained 8 bases not matched to a gene. Germline CDR1 is MNHNS and CDR2 is SASEGT. The CDR3 consists of 17 residues. CDR3 amino acids: CASSEGWLAGLQETQYF. In DNA form, the CDR3 reads TGTGCCAGCAGTGAAGGATGGCTAGCGGGGCTTCAAGAGACCCAGTACTTC.

This chain connects TRBV28 to TRBJ2-3; TRBD1 is a possible D gene (5 bases). There are 14 residues in the CDR3. With 6 bases removed from V and 4 bases from J, the gap between germline ends came to 14 bases. Looked up from germline, CDR1 is MDHEN and CDR2 is SYDVKM. The CDR3 reads CASRAQGRPDTQYF. The CDR3 bases are TGTGCCAGCAGAGCGCAGGGTAGGCCAGATACGCAGTATTTT.

This chain uses TRBV3-1 (or the pseudogene TRBV3-2) with TRBJ2-3; the match to TRBD2 covers 10 bases. The germline V gene encodes CDR1 LGHDT and CDR2 YNNKEL (reference sequence). V was pared by 1 base and J by 5 bases, with 3 bases of the junction left unmatched. This CDR3 is 15 amino acids long. This CDR3 reads CASSQASGGRDTQYF. As DNA, the CDR3 is TGTGCCAGCAGCCAAGCTAGCGGGGGCCGAGATACGCAGTATTTT.

This chain uses TRBV2 with TRBJ1-5, with 7 bases identical to TRBD1. The germline CDR1 and CDR2 sequences are SNHLY and FYNNEI. J was trimmed by 7 bases and V by 4 bases; bases with no gene match: 7. This CDR3 comprises 14 residues. The CDR3 reads CASSGSTGVQPQHF. The DNA for the CDR3 is TGTGCCAGCAGTGGCTCAACAGGGGTCCAGCCCCAGCATTTT.